The clone carrying this TCR beta chain appeared once. These data come from a study of blood T cell repertoires in COVID-19. In the study overall: The United States, Italy and Spain were the sources of the acute and convalescent COVID-19 samples. In each case, the material was cDNA or gDNA derived from T cells, B-cell-depleted T cells, or PBMCs.

CDR3 length: 14 residues. The V end was cut by 5 bases, the J end by 1 base, with 9 bases between. CDR1 and CDR2 (germline): MNHEY, SVGEGT. Authors' data handling: Quantification of nucleated cells was approximated via reference gene primer amplification. Sequencing was performed with immunoSEQ multiplex PCR; in TCRdb, only in-frame clones are kept and a portion is missing. V and J calls and clone size are as listed in that table; D and trimming were resolved from the DNA. Among 75,000 to 95,000 clones listed, roughly four fifths were seen once. This clonotype originated in a man aged 55 to 70 with acute or convalescent COVID-19. This chain links TRBV6-2 or TRBV6-3 with TRBJ1-5; no clear D gene. Specimen: peripheral blood. The CDR3 sequence: CASSPRLSNQPQHF. CDR3 nucleotide sequence: TGTGCCAGCAGTCCGCGGCTCAGCAATCAGCCCCAGCATTTT.